This TCR beta chain originates from a study of Tregs in tolerant kidney transplant recipients (dated by TCRdb to 2018 to 2020). For context, the study as a whole: Before combined kidney and bone marrow transplantation, this study identified donor-specific regulatory T cells using TCRbeta sequencing and then followed those same cells after transplant. TCRbeta repertoire sequencing was used in a few healthy controls to compare several ways of expanding Tregs specific for an allogeneic donor. Paper-wide results and their limitations: Biological reproducibility was not examined directly, but technical replication error appeared to be minimal. The most biologically relevant and donor-specific TCRbeta repertoire appeared to be identified by expanding Tregs with activated donor B cells. The study was constrained by small patient numbers, and validation of the findings is required in larger populations and under other immunosuppression protocols.

Unstimulated Tregs (CD4+CD25+CD127-), CD4+ non-Tregs (CD4+CD25-), CD4 and CD8 cells were FACS-sorted from thawed PBMCs. Prior to Treg sorting, thawed PBMCs were rested overnight at 37 degrees C with around 210 IU/ml IL-2. Healthy control blood came either as purchased buffy coats or from healthy volunteers. Healthy control blood was processed by Ficoll density gradient to PBMCs and cryopreserved; patient PBMCs were collected before and after transplant. For TCRbeta CDR3 sequencing, genomic DNA from the sorted cells was extracted using the QIAGEN DNeasy Blood and Tissue Kit. High-throughput TCRbeta CDR3 sequencing, which included PCR amplification with bias correction and internal controls, was done commercially through immunoSEQ. As for the original processing: Unique productive TCRbeta sequences were defined by CDR3 nucleotide sequence where primers matched, and otherwise by CDR3 amino acid sequence together with Vbeta and Jbeta genes. To correct for sorting error, sequences found in more than one sorted population at a frequency ratio of 2:1 or less were discarded, and the remaining shared sequences were assigned to the population with the higher frequency. A sequence was defined as donor-reactive if the sequence was expanded at least 5-fold in CFSE-low cells compared with unstimulated cells and had a frequency of at least 0.01% in CFSE-low cells. Repertoire divergence was quantified by Jensen-Shannon divergence calculated from the top 100 TCRbeta sequences ranked by frequency. For samples with multiple sequencing runs, sorting error was corrected in each run separately before the runs were combined. The clones in this table, taken by TCRdb from immuneACCESS, are in-frame only. Not every clone is retained; where verified, under half of the shortfall comes from an unresolved V gene, and the cause of the rest is unknown. The V and J calls and clone size come from that table; D and trimming were worked out from the DNA. The sample table shows tens of thousands of clones, and about 90% are seen once. Together, the top ten hold 0.7% of the sample.

The count of this clone is one. The antigen it recognizes is unknown. Nothing much larger sits one base from this clone, and base qualities are not available. Sequencing was done on a sample of Tregs from blood. The receptor's source is a human donor in good health.

The CDR3 amino acid sequence is: CASSQDRVGPDTQYF. Here is the DNA: TGCGCCAGCAGCCAAGATCGGGTGGGCCCAGATACGCAGTATTTT. The chain employs TRBV4-1 and TRBJ2-3; the D segment cannot be called with confidence. The germline V gene yields MGHRA for CDR1 and YSYEKL for CDR2. Cut back by 0 bases and 4 bases, the V and J ends lie 11 bases apart. The CDR3 sequence holds 15 residues, the cysteine and phenylalanine included. Left in the record is the CDR3 DNA by itself, 45 bases read in frame from the first base.